This T cell receptor beta chain stems from a study of blood T cell repertoires in COVID-19. Background on the study: Spain, Italy and the United States supplied samples that represented acute and convalescent COVID-19.

During active infection, Seattle patients enrolled and were then monitored through disease. Per the germline V gene, CDR1 is DFQATT and CDR2 is SNEGSKA (reference sequence). J lost 7 bases, V lost 3 bases, and 13 bases had no gene match. CDR3 size: 15 residues. Only in-frame clones appear in the TCRdb table, and some are missing; sequencing was by immunoSEQ multiplex PCR. The sample consists of about 160,000 clones, about 85% of them appearing once. The receptor was derived from a woman aged 45-60 years with COVID-19, enrolled during active disease. The genes are TRBV20-1 and TRBJ2-7; the match to TRBD2 covers 9 bases. Sequencing was done on a sample of peripheral blood. The DNA of the CDR3 is TGCAGTGCTAGTAGTTCCAGCGGGGGGAGGGGAGAGCAGTACTTC. Translated: CSASSSSGGRGEQYF.